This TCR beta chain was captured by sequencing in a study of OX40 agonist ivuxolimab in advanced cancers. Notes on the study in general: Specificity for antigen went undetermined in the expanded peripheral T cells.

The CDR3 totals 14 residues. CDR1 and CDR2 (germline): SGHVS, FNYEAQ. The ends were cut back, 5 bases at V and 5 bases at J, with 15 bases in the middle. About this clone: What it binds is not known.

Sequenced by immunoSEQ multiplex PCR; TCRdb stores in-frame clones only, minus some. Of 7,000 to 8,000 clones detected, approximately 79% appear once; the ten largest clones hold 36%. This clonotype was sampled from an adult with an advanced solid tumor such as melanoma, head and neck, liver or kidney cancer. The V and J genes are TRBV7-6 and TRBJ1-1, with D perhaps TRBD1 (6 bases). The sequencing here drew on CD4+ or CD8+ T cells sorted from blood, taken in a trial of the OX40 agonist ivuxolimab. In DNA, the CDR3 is TGTGCCAGCAGCCCGGGGCAGGGGTGGACTGAAGCTTTCTTT. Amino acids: CASSPGQGWTEAFF.